This T cell receptor beta chain originates from a study of blood T cell repertoires in COVID-19. In the study overall: Both acute and convalescent COVID-19 samples were obtained from the United States, Italy and Spain. Sample material is recorded as cDNA or gDNA derived from T cells, B-cell-depleted T cells, or PBMCs.

Per the original methods: Cell counts per sample came from amplifying reference gene primers. Sequenced by immunoSEQ multiplex PCR; TCRdb stores in-frame clones only, minus some. V and J calls and clone size are as listed in that table; D and trimming were resolved from the DNA. The table has approximately 190,000 clones, roughly 86% seen once. The germline V and J ends were trimmed by 8 bases and 1 base, with 14 bases remaining between them. Germline CDR1 reads MNHEY; CDR2 reads SMNVEV (reference sequence). The CDR3 spans 15 residues. The sequence was collected from a woman in her 70s with active or convalescent COVID-19. The chain uses TRBV27 and TRBJ1-4; the D gene is possibly TRBD1 (6 bases). The source material was peripheral blood. The CDR3 DNA reads as TGTGCCAGCTCAGTTACCAGGGGAACTAATGAAAAACTGTTTTTT. Its translation: CASSVTRGTNEKLFF.